This T cell receptor (beta chain) was sequenced in a study of graft-versus-host responses after intestinal transplantation (dated by TCRdb to about 2021). Describing the broader study: The transplants that recipients received were multivisceral, liver-intestinal, or isolated intestinal. Donor T cell macrochimerism was defined as a peak of at least 4% donor T cells among recipient peripheral blood mononuclear cells. After intestinal transplantation, graft-versus-host and host-versus-graft alloreactive T cell clones were followed in the graft, circulation and bone marrow using bulk TCR-beta CDR3 sequencing. Of the 20 to 25 intestinal transplant recipients enrolled in the cohort, one of whom was a retransplant, a few patients without pretransplant specimens were excluded. Alloreactive clones were identified by sequencing pre-transplant mixed lymphocyte reaction products and comparing these products with unstimulated pre-transplant donor and recipient T cells. Rather than being sequenced by the commercial service, samples from a few later patients were sequenced in-house on an Illumina MiSeq and processed with MiXCR. Every recipient was given anti-thymocyte globulin induction, followed by 3 to 4 years of maintenance tacrolimus and steroids.

On this clone itself: No antigen is known for it. No qualities accompany the bases; no much larger clone lies one base away.

The library came from the immunoSEQ multiplex PCR assay. For most patients, genomic DNA was isolated with the Qiagen DNeasy Blood and Tissue Kit and shipped frozen to Adaptive Biotechnologies for TCR sequencing. High-throughput TCR-beta CDR3 sequencing of genomic DNA from most patients was performed by Adaptive Biotechnologies. In the source study's methods: TCR sequencing data for over 15 patients were retrieved from Adaptive's ImmunoSEQ software; three other patients were processed with MiXCR and VDJtools. To correct CD4 versus CD8 sorting errors, sequences present in both subsets at a frequency ratio below 5:1 were removed. CDR3 nucleotide sequences shared between donor and recipient were removed because their origin could not be assigned. At least 2-fold expansion over unstimulated cells and a minimum CFSE-low frequency of 0.002% (template counts) or 0.001% (read counts) were required for clones to be classified as alloreactive. Clones detected in sequenced pre-transplant spleen, lymph node, or MLR CFSE-low populations of the donor or recipient were defined as mappable. The cumulative frequency of alloreactive clones was calculated as a percentage of all sequences, weighted by copy number. TCRdb stores this immuneACCESS table with in-frame sequences only. Part of the clones is absent; in the studies checked, under half of the shortfall reflects unresolved V genes, and no reason is known for the rest. V and J calls and clone size follow that table, whereas D and trimming were derived from the DNA. The sample profile shows some 23,000 clones; almost 85% of them were found once. The ten largest clonotypes hold over 0.75% of the sample.

This sample's time point label indicates: cells obtained before transplantation from donor or recipient. CD3+CD4+ and CD3+CD8+ populations were FACS-sorted from unstimulated pre-transplant donor and recipient cells taken from spleen or lymph nodes. What the study reported, not specific to this receptor: Early after transplant, peak levels of circulating GvH clones were associated with declines in HvG clones. The conclusions were limited by the relatively low number and heterogeneity of the intestinal transplant patients. Patients with donor T cell macrochimerism had high GvH to HvG T cell clonal ratios in their allografts. GvH clones were detected in recipient bone marrow, and some of these GvH clones were observed earlier in ileal mucosa or blood, consistent with an intestinal mucosal origin.

The germline V gene (reference sequence) specifies SEHNR as CDR1 and FQNEAQ as CDR2. Inclusive of the bounding cysteine and phenylalanine, the CDR3 is 16 residues long. Solely the CDR3 DNA is kept, with 48 bases framed from the first base. The germline ends are 17 bases apart after V is trimmed by 2 bases and J by 4 bases. The sequenced sample was unstimulated CD8+ T cells sorted from spleen or lymph node cells, obtained before transplant. This receptor was identified in a human donor who was the organ donor for an intestinal transplant. Recombination connected TRBV7-9 to TRBJ2-5; a tentative D match to TRBD2 spans 6 bases. The CDR3 reads CASSLFEGGLLETQYF. In nucleotides, the sequence is TGTGCCAGCAGCTTATTTGAGGGAGGCCTTTTAGAGACCCAGTACTTC.